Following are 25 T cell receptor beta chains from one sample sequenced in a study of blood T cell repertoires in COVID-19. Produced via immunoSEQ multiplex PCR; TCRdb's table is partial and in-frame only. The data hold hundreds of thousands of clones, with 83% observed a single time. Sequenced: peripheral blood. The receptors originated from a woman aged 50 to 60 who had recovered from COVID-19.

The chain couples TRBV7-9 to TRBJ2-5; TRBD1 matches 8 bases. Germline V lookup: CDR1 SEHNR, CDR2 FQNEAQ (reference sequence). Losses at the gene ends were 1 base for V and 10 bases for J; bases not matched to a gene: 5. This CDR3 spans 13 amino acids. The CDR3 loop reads CASSLVDREVQYF. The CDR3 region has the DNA TGTGCCAGCAGCTTAGTGGACAGGGAGGTCCAGTACTTC.

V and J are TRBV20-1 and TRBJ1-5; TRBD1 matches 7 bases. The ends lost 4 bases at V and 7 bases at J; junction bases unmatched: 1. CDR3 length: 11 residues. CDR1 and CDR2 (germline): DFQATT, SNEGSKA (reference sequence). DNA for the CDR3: TGCAGTGCTACACAGGGGCAGCCCCAGCATTTT. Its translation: CSATQGQPQHF.

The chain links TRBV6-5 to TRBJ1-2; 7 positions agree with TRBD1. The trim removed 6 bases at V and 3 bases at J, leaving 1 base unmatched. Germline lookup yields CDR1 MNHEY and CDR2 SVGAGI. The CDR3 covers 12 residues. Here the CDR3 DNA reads TGTGCCAGCAGGGGGACAGACTATGGCTACACCTTC. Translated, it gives CASRGTDYGYTF.

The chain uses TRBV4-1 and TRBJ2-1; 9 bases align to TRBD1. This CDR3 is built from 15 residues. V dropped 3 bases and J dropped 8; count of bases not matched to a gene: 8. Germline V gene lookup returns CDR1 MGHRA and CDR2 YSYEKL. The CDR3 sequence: CASSHRDRDSDEQFF. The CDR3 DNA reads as TGCGCCAGCAGCCACCGGGACAGGGATAGCGATGAGCAGTTCTTC.

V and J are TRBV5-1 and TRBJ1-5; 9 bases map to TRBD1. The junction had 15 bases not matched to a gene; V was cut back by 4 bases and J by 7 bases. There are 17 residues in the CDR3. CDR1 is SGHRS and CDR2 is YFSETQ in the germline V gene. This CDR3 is CASSLTYRTGVGQPQHF. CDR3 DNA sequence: TGCGCCAGCAGCCTCACATATCGGACAGGGGTCGGACAGCCCCAGCATTTT. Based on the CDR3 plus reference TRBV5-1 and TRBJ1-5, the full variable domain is KAGVTQTPRYLIKTRGQQVTLSCSPISGHRSVSWYQQTPGQGLQFLFEYFSETQRNKGNFPGRFSGRQFSNSRSEMNVSTLELGDSALYLCASSLTYRTGVGQPQHFGDGTRLSIL.

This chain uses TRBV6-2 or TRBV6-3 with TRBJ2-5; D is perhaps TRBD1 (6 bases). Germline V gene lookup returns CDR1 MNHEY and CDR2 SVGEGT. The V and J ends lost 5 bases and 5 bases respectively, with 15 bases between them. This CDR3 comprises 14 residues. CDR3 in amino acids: CASSAQGLRETQYF. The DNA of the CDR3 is TGTGCCAGCAGTGCCCAGGGGTTGAGGGAGACCCAGTACTTC.

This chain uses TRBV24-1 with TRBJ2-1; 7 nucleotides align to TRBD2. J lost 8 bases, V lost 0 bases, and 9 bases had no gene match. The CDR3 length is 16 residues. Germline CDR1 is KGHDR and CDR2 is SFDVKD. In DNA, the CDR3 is TGTGCCACCAGTGATTTGAGGTTCGGGGGGACGGATGAGCAGTTCTTC. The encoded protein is CATSDLRFGGTDEQFF.

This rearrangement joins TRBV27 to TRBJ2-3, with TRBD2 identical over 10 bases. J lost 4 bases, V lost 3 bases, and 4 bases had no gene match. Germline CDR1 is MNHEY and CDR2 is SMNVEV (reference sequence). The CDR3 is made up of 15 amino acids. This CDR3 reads CASSFVAGGADTQYF. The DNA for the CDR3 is TGTGCCAGCAGTTTCGTAGCGGGAGGAGCAGATACGCAGTATTTT.

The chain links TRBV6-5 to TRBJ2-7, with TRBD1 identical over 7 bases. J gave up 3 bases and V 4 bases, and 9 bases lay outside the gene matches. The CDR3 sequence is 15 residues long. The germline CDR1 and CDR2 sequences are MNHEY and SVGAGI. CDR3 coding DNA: TGTGCCAGCAGTTCAACCCCAGGGACAGTCTACGAGCAGTACTTC. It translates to CASSSTPGTVYEQYF.

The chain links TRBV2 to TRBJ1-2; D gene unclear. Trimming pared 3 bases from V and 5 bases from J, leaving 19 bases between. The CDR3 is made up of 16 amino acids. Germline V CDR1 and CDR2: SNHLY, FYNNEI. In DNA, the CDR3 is TGTGCCAGCAGTGACCCAACCAAGGCACTAAATTATGGCTACACCTTC. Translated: CASSDPTKALNYGYTF.

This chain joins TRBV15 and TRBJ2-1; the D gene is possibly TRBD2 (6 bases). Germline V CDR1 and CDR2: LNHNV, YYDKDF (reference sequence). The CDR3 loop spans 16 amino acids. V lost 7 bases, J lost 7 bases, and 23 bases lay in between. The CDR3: CATKGYQGGYRNEQFF. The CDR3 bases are TGTGCCACCAAGGGATACCAGGGAGGTTATAGGAATGAGCAGTTCTTC.

The CDR3 nucleotides read TGTGCCAGCAGTTTAGCCGGGACAGGGGGTAATGAGCAGTTCTTC. Translation gives CASSLAGTGGNEQFF. The chain uses TRBV27 and TRBJ2-1, with 11 bases that match TRBD1. Trimming cost V 2 bases and J 7 bases; bases outside gene matches: 4. The germline gives CDR1 MNHEY, CDR2 SMNVEV (reference sequence). CDR3 size: 15 residues.

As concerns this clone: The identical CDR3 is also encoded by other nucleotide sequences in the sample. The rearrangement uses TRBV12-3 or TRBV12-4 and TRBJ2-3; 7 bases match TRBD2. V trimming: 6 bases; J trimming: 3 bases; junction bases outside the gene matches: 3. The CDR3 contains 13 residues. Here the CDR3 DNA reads TGTGCCAGCAGAAGGACTAGTACAGATACGCAGTATTTT. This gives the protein CASRRTSTDTQYF.

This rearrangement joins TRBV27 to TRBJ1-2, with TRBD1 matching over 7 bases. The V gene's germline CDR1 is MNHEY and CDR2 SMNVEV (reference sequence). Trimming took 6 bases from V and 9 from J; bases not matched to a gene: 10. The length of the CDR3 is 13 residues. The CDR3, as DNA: TGTGCCAGCAGCCCCGACAGGGTACGAAGCTACACCTTC. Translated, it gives CASSPDRVRSYTF.

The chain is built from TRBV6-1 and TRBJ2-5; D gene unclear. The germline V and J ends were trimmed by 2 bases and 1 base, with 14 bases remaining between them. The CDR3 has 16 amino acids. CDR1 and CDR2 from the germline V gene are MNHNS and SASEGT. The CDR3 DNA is TGTGCCAGCAGTGAAATATCTCTCCTCCCCCAAGAGACCCAGTACTTC. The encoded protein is CASSEISLLPQETQYF.

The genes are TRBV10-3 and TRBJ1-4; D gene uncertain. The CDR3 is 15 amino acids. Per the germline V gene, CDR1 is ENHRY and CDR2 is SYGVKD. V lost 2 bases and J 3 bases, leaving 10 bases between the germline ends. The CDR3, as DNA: TGTGCCATCAGTGAGCCGGTCCTGTCTAATGAAAAACTGTTTTTT. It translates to CAISEPVLSNEKLFF.

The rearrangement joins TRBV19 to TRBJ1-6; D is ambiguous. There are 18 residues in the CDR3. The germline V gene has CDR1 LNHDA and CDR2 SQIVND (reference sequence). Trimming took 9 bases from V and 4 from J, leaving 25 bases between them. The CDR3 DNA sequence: TGTGCCAGGGGCCCATCATCCCCGGGAGAGAATTATAATTCACCCCTCCACTTT. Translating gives CARGPSSPGENYNSPLHF.

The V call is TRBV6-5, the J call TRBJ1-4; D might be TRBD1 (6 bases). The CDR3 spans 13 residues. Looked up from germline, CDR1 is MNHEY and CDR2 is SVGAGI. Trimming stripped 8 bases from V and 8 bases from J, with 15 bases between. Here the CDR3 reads CASRRGRGEKLFF. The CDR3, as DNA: TGTGCCAGCCGGCGGGGGCGGGGAGAAAAACTGTTTTTT.

The CDR3 spells CARRGGSSTDTQYF. The CDR3 bases are TGTGCCAGACGCGGGGGGTCGAGCACAGATACGCAGTATTTT. This rearrangement joins TRBV21-1 to TRBJ2-3; the D call in the table, TRBD2, was not verified against the DNA. TRBV21-1 is a documented pseudogene. The CDR3 length is 14 residues.

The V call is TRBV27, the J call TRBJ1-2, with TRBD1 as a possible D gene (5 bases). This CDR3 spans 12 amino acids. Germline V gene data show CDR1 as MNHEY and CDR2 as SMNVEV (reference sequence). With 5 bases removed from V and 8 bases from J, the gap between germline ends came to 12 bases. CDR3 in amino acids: CASSPATGGYTF. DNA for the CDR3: TGTGCCAGCAGTCCGGCAACAGGAGGCTACACCTTC.

DNA of the CDR3: TGTGCCAGCAGCTTGGGGACGGGGGTTTATAATTCACCCCTCCACTTT. Encoded protein: CASSLGTGVYNSPLHF. This rearrangement joins TRBV7-9 to TRBJ1-6; D possibly corresponds to TRBD1 (5 bases). The CDR3 is 16 amino acids. CDR1 is SEHNR, CDR2 FQNEAQ, per germline (reference sequence). V lost 3 bases and J 4 bases, leaving 13 bases between the germline ends.

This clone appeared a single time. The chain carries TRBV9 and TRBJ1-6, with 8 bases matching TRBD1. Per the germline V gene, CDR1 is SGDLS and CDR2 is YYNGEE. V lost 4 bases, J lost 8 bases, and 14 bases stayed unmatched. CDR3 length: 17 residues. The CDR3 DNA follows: TGTGCCAGCAGCACCCGTCCCTCCGGGACAGGCGATTCACCCCTCCACTTT. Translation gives CASSTRPSGTGDSPLHF.

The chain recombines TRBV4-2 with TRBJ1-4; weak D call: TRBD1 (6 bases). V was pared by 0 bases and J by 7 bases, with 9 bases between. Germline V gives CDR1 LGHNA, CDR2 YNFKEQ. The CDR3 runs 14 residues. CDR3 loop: CASSQDGGSEKLFF. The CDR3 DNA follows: TGTGCCAGCAGCCAAGATGGGGGCAGTGAAAAACTGTTTTTT.

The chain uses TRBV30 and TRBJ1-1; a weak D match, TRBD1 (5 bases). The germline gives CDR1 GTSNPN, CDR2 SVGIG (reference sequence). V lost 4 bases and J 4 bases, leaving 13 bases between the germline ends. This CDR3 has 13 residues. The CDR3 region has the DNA TGTGCCTGGAAAGGAATGGGGGGCACTGAAGCTTTCTTT. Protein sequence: CAWKGMGGTEAFF.

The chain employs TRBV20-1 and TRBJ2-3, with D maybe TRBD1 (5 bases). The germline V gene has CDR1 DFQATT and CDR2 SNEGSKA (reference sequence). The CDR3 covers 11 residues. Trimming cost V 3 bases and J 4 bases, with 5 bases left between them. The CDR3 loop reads CSARTADTQYF. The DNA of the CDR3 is TGCAGTGCTAGGACAGCAGATACGCAGTATTTT.